This T cell receptor beta chain was retrieved from a study of T cells in Graves' hyperthyroidism and ophthalmopathy (dated by TCRdb to between 2018 and 2021). Describing the broader study: Peripheral blood was collected at initial diagnosis, before any treatment. To identify TCR V-J signatures that set the groups apart, the researchers used a discovery cohort of 95 to 100 patients, made up of 40 to 45 with Graves' ophthalmopathy and some 60 with stable Graves' hyperthyroidism. The study also compared thyroid tissue and blood T-cell repertoires from more than five Graves' hyperthyroidism patients. TCR Vbeta CDR3 sequencing of 130 to 150 peripheral blood samples (fewer than 45 ophthalmopathy, under 80 hyperthyroidism and around 17 progressor patients) is reported in the paper. Prospective prediction of ophthalmopathy was tested in an independent validation cohort consisting of 18 hyperthyroidism patients and over 15 patients who later progressed to ophthalmopathy. The 80 to 100 discovery patients were randomly divided into training and test sets at a 7:3 ratio. Once sampling was done, hyperthyroidism patients were given methimazole at a starting dose of 30 mg daily, whereas ophthalmopathy patients were given high-dose intravenous methylprednisolone.

Study-wide conclusions, independent of this receptor: Blood samples also contained most of the expanded thyroid clonotypes (frequency above 0.001), which suggests that blood repertoires may reflect thyroid immune responses. A 13 V-J signature model separated ophthalmopathy from stable hyperthyroidism, with 87.88% sensitivity and roughly 81% specificity in cross-validation and 80%/75% in testing. Sample size was not statistically predetermined, and blinding of investigators to group allocation was not performed. In validation, the model predicted progression to ophthalmopathy a median of about 5.9 months before onset, with about 70% sensitivity and 72.22% specificity.

The TCR beta CDR3 regions were amplified from the RNA transcripts. The TCR CDR3 was subjected to a first round of RT-PCR using the HTBI primer set and the Qiagen OneStep RT-PCR kit. A second multiplex PCR round built the libraries, followed by size selection and purification. Sequencing of the libraries was done on an Illumina HiSeq2000 using paired-end 100 bp reads. In the authors' own workflow: SOAPnuke was used to process the raw data, with reads discarded if the reads contained adapters or uncalled bases, had a mean Phred below 15, or lacked an exact constant-primer or identifier match. High-quality paired reads were merged with COPE v1.2.5, and unique nucleotide sequences were defined as clonotypes. Clonotypes were aligned to IMGT TRBV, TRBD and TRBJ reference segments using MiTCR v1.1. The analysis included only V-J combinations with a frequency above 0.0001, which together covered roughly 99% of the repertoires. The TCS score was defined as the ratio of F50 (clonal expansion) to E x V (chaos), calculated using BLOSUM62-based TCRdist between CDR3 peptides within each V-J. Welch's t-statistics and random forest reduced around 550 V-J features to 13, which were used in a naive Bayes classifier (R e1071). The public reads were run again by TCRdb, first through fastp at Q25 and then through MiXCR, and only productive beta chains were kept. For every CDR3 protein sequence, its rows merge into one entry that carries the most common genes and DNA. The V and J calls and clone size are TCRdb's, not the authors'. For this sample the table gives around 450,000 distinct CDR3 sequences, of which around 14% were detected only once. The ten largest clones capture 7.7% of the sample.

Graves' hyperthyroidism was defined as stable when no progression to ophthalmopathy occurred over 18 months of follow-up. The hyperthyroidism patients were between 18 and 65 years old and newly diagnosed, with a disease duration of less than 2 months. Exclusion was applied to patients with uncontrolled infections, other autoimmune diseases, pregnancy or lactation. Diagnoses were based on clinical symptoms, serum thyroxine and TRAb, thyroid ultrasound and orbital computed tomography. PBMCs were isolated from 10 ml of fresh peripheral blood by Ficoll-Paque density gradient centrifugation. Total RNA was extracted using Trizol reagent, and RNA quality was assessed on an Agilent 2100 Bioanalyzer. CDR3 length: 17 amino acids, cysteine to phenylalanine. Of the read, only the CDR3 DNA is kept; its 51 bases are in frame from base 1. Per the germline V gene (reference sequence), MNHEY is the CDR1 and SMNVEV is the CDR2. Trimming takes 3 bases from V and 3 bases from J, and the germline ends sit 18 bases apart.

This clonotype appeared many times. The antigen this receptor binds is unknown. No base qualities exist here, and no much larger clone lies one base off it. The chain is encoded by TRBV27 joined to TRBJ2-1; the D gene is possibly TRBD1 or TRBD2, with 6 bases matching each. The sample consisted of blood. The sequence was collected from a woman younger than 35 with Graves' hyperthyroidism. The encoded CDR3 is CASSFTGSWRDYNEQFF. The sequenced DNA: TGTGCCAGCAGTTTTACAGGGAGCTGGAGGGACTACAATGAGCAGTTCTTC.